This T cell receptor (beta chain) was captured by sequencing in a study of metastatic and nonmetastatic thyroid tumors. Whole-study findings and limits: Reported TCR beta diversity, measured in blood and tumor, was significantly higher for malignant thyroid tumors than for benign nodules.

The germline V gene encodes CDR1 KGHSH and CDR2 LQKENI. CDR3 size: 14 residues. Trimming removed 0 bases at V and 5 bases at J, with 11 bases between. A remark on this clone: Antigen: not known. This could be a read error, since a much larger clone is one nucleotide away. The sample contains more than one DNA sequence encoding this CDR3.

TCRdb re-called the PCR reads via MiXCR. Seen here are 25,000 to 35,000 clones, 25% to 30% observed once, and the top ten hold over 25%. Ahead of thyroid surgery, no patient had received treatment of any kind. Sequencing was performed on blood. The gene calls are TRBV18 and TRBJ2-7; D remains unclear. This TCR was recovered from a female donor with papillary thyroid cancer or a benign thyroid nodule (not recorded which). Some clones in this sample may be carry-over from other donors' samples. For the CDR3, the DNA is TGTGCCAGCTCACCACCGGGTCAGCCGAACGAGCAGTACTTC. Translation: CASSPPGQPNEQYF.